This T cell receptor (beta chain) stems from a study of monozygotic twins with inflammatory bowel disease (dated by TCRdb to between 2018 and 2021). For context, the study as a whole: A total of roughly 28 monozygotic twin pairs were included in the full study, comprising nine German pairs (four IBD-concordant, five IBD-discordant) and 19 IBD-discordant Danish pairs. Disease-associated traits were sought mainly through comparisons between IBD patients and their genetically identical healthy co-twins within discordant pairs. Each individual had, on average, about 151 000 unique TCRalpha sequences and 181 000 unique TCRbeta sequences available for analysis.

With regard to this clonotype: Its antigen has not been determined.

From each donor, a roughly 2.3 ml peripheral blood sample was drawn into PAXgene tubes and stored at -80 degrees C. Without any T cell sorting, total RNA was extracted from whole blood using the PAXgene blood miRNA kit on an automated QIAcube. Peripheral blood from monozygotic twin pairs concordant or discordant for inflammatory bowel disease was subjected to deep TCRalpha and TCRbeta repertoire profiling with unique molecular barcoding. Smoking habits were recorded for all twin pairs, and each individual was classified as a current, former or never smoker. Findings and caveats that apply to the study as a whole: Repertoire similarity did not differ between concordant and discordant twins, possibly due to limited statistical power. Because patients were on differing immunosuppressive treatments, the repertoires may have picked up extra background noise and inter-individual variability. The results gave no support for a single strong signal or clonotype linked to IBD. Compared with healthy twins, IBD patients had fewer clonotypes in common with other individuals, a difference most pronounced in patients showing signs of disease activity. A decrease in TCRbeta repertoire diversity, as measured by inverse Simpson index, was observed in IBD patients compared with their healthy co-twins. Distinction between different T cell subtypes could not be achieved in the analysis.

Libraries came from 5' RACE. Each TCR library was prepared from about 3.5 ug of total RNA. For each sample, cDNA synthesis was carried out in eight separate reactions using SMARTScribe reverse transcriptase. Unique molecular identifiers containing a 6-nucleotide sample barcode were introduced through template switching during cDNA synthesis. Two nested PCRs of roughly 16 and 10 cycles amplified the TCRalpha and TCRbeta cDNA, and bead purification followed each PCR. Before amplification, the cDNA was both treated with uracil DNA-glycosylase and purified with the QIAquick PCR purification kit. The second PCR added Illumina TruSeq-compatible adapters along with sample-specific barcodes. Library quality and concentration were checked on TapeStation and Qubit, and libraries were pooled at roughly 5 ng each. Pooled libraries were sequenced on an Illumina HiSeq2500 single-index Rapid Run with 2 x 100 bp reads and custom sequencing primers. On the authors' methods: MiGEC version 1.2.6 was used for UMI-based consensus assembly, which corrected PCR and sequencing errors. MiXCR version 2.1.1 was used for V(D)J alignment, clonotype assembly and CDR3 extraction. To normalise gene usage, clonotype sharing and MAIT/NKT TCR abundance, the top 1000, 10 000 and 20 000 clonotypes in each sample were analysed. After downsampling to 27 000 UMIs, diversity was calculated as the inverse Simpson index using the vegan R package. Paired Mann-Whitney U tests on discordant twin pairs were used, with Benjamini-Hochberg multiple-testing correction. After reprocessing by TCRdb, each CDR3 protein sequence is one entry, and no DNA is given. For this entry, the V and J calls and clone size follow TCRdb and not the study's own pipeline. The table for this sample records about 85,000 distinct CDR3 sequences. The ten most abundant clones make up less than 7.5% of the sample.

The receptor's source is a human donor with ulcerative colitis or Crohn's disease, or a healthy co-twin of an affected twin (not recorded which). The sample consisted of blood.

The CDR3 has the sequence CASSLSQVEETQYF. This receptor chain uses TRBV5-1 and TRBJ2-5. The germline V gene encodes CDR1 SGHRS and CDR2 YFSETQ. The CDR3 holds 14 amino acids from the cysteine to the phenylalanine. No DNA appears here.